This is a list of T cell receptor beta chains from one sample in a study of blood T cell repertoires in COVID-19. Assay: immunoSEQ multiplex PCR; the TCRdb copy retains only in-frame clones and omits some. This table has around 120,000 clones, approximately 79% appearing once. The sample taken for sequencing was peripheral blood. All receptors derive from a man between 65 and 85 years old with active or convalescent COVID-19. CDR3s include the opening cysteine and the closing phenylalanine or tryptophan. Fields, in order: J gene, D gene, V gene, clone size, CDR3 DNA, CDR3 protein. The D gene is left open where the match is weak. Some rows have no size entry. The others give once, few or many, or a class for an expanded clone.

TRBJ1-5 | TRBD1 | TRBV5-1 | - | TGCGCCAGCAGCTTGACAGGGGGCGAACAGCCCCAGCATTTT | CASSLTGGEQPQHF
TRBJ1-1 | TRBD1 | TRBV6-5 | once | TGTGCCAGCAGGATGGACAGGGGGAAGGGCACTGAAGCTTTCTTT | CASRMDRGKGTEAFF
TRBJ1-1 | TRBD1 | TRBV5-4 | - | TGTGCCAGCAGCATACCCGGGACAGGCTTGAACACTGAAGCTTTCTTT | CASSIPGTGLNTEAFF
TRBJ1-1 | TRBD1 | TRBV6-5 | - | TGTGCCAGCATCGACAGGGCGGGCACTGAAGCTTTCTTT | CASIDRAGTEAFF
TRBJ1-3 | - | TRBV2 | - | TGTGCCAGCAGTAGCCGCAGGGGAGACACCATATATTTT | CASSSRRGDTIYF
TRBJ2-7 | - | TRBV28 | - | TGTGCCAGCAGTTTAGGGCAGACCTACGAGCAGTACTTC | CASSLGQTYEQYF
TRBJ1-4 | TRBD1 | TRBV2 | - | TGTGCCAGCAGGATCGGGACAGGGGGACGGGTTGAAAAACTGTTTTTT | CASRIGTGGRVEKLFF
TRBJ2-7 | TRBD2 | TRBV5-1 | - | TGCGCCAGCAGCTCCGAAGCGGGAGTTGCAAACGAGCAGTACTTC | CASSSEAGVANEQYF
TRBJ2-5 | TRBD2 | TRBV3-1/TRBV3-2 | - | TGTGCCAGCTTCCTGACTAGCGGGGGGGGAGAGACCCAGTACTTC | CASFLTSGGGETQYF
TRBJ2-1 | - | TRBV19 | - | TGTGCCAGTAGTATTAATACGGCTGAGGGTGAGCAGTTCTTC | CASSINTAEGEQFF
TRBJ1-1 | TRBD1 | TRBV5-1 | few | TGCGCCAGCAGCTCCACAGGGGGCGGCGGCACTGAAGCTTTCTTT | CASSSTGGGGTEAFF
TRBJ1-2 | - | TRBV5-1 | - | TGCGCCAGCAGCTTGGCTAGTATATCCTATGGCTACACCTTC | CASSLASISYGYTF
TRBJ2-6 | TRBD2 | TRBV5-4 | - | TGTGCCAGCAGCTTCGGGCTAGCGGGACGGACTGGGGCCAACGTCCTGACTTTC | CASSFGLAGRTGANVLTF
TRBJ2-1 | TRBD2 | TRBV5-4 | - | TGTGCCAGCAGCTTAACGGGAGGGCCCTACAATGAGCAGTTCTTC | CASSLTGGPYNEQFF
TRBJ2-1 | TRBD2 | TRBV5-1 | once | TGCGCCAGCAGCTTGGACGGGACTAGTTTCTACAATGAGCAGTTCTTC | CASSLDGTSFYNEQFF
TRBJ1-3 | - | TRBV9 | once | TGTGCCAGCAGCGCACTGACAGGCGCAGACTCTGGAAACACCATATATTTT | CASSALTGADSGNTIYF
TRBJ2-7 | - | TRBV30 | few | TGTGCCTGGAGATCTAAGGGGGGGGGCCGCTACGAGCAGTACTTC | CAWRSKGGGRYEQYF
TRBJ2-1 | - | TRBV24-1 | - | TGTGCCACCAGTGGAGCAGCGGTCACCTACAATGAGCAGTTCTTC | CATSGAAVTYNEQFF
TRBJ2-7 | - | TRBV5-1 | - | TGCGCCAGCAGACTTGACAGCTCCTACGAGCAGTACTTC | CASRLDSSYEQYF
TRBJ1-6 | - | TRBV2 | - | TGTGCCAGCACGATAGGACAGATCTATAATTCACCCCTCCACTTT | CASTIGQIYNSPLHF
TRBJ1-4 | - | TRBV9 | - | TGTGCCAGCAGCGTAGGAGGGGGGGGGAATGAAAAACTGTTTTTT | CASSVGGGGNEKLFF
TRBJ1-2 | - | TRBV9 | - | TGTGCCAGCAGCGTAGGTGGTTCGGTTTTGGGCTACACCTTC | CASSVGGSVLGYTF
TRBJ2-7 | - | TRBV27 | once | TGTGCCAGCAGTTTCAGGGGACGCCACGAGCAGTACTTC | CASSFRGRHEQYF
TRBJ2-2 | TRBD1 | TRBV7-6 | once | TGTGCCAGCAGATCGACAGGGGGCGAAACCGGGGAGCTGTTTTTT | CASRSTGGETGELFF
TRBJ2-2 | - | TRBV5-1 | - | TGCGCCAGCAGCTTGCAGGAAACCGGGGAGCTGTTTTTT | CASSLQETGELFF
TRBJ1-2 | TRBD1 | TRBV14 | - | TGTGCCAGCAGCCCCGTGCGGTTGACAGGGGGCGCGAGAGGCTACACCTTC | CASSPVRLTGGARGYTF
TRBJ1-5 | TRBD1 | TRBV28 | - | TGTGCCAGCAGTTTCCCGGGACAGGGAGGATTCAATCAGCCCCAGCATTTT | CASSFPGQGGFNQPQHF
TRBJ1-4 | TRBD1 | TRBV6-1 | - | TGTGCCAGCAGTGACTTTCTCTTCGGGACAGCTACAACTAATGAAAAACTGTTTTTT | CASSDFLFGTATTNEKLFF
TRBJ1-4 | - | TRBV30 | - | TGTGCCTGGCAAGGGGGAAAGGATGAAAAACTGTTTTTT | CAWQGGKDEKLFF
TRBJ1-4 | - | TRBV5-1 | - | TGCGCCAGCAGCTTGGAGCGGGGCGAGGAAAAACTGTTTTTT | CASSLERGEEKLFF
TRBJ2-3 | TRBD2 | TRBV5-1 | - | TGCGCCAGCAGCTCCAGGACTAGCGGGATGGGCACAGATACGCAGTATTTT | CASSSRTSGMGTDTQYF
TRBJ2-2 | - | TRBV15 | - | TGTGCCACCAGCAGAGATTTCGACAGCATGACCGGGGAGCTGTTTTTT | CATSRDFDSMTGELFF
TRBJ2-5 | - | TRBV7-8 | few | TGTGCCAGCAGACCCGGGGAGACCCAGTACTTC | CASRPGETQYF
TRBJ1-4 | - | TRBV10-3 | - | TGTGCCATCAGTGAGGGCCCACGGACAGTAGGCGAAAAACTGTTTTTT | CAISEGPRTVGEKLFF
TRBJ2-3 | TRBD2 | TRBV3-1/TRBV3-2 | - | TGTGCCAGCAGCCCCACCCCGGGACTAGCGGGAGATACGCAGTATTTT | CASSPTPGLAGDTQYF
TRBJ1-5 | - | TRBV2 | - | TGTGCCAGCAGGTTCTCAGGGAATCAGCCCCAGCATTTT | CASRFSGNQPQHF
TRBJ1-1 | TRBD1 | TRBV4-1 | once | TGCGCCAGCAGCCAAGAGAGGGGGCGCTCGGAAGCTTTCTTT | CASSQERGRSEAFF
TRBJ1-3 | TRBD1 | TRBV12-3/TRBV12-4 | - | TGTGCCACCAACCGGGACAGGGGATACACCATATATTTT | CATNRDRGYTIYF
TRBJ2-7 | - | TRBV6-4 | - | TGTGCCAGCAGTGACCCCGGGAGCCGCTACGAGCAGTACTTC | CASSDPGSRYEQYF
TRBJ2-1 | - | TRBV4-1 | - | TGCGCCAGCAGCCGCGACATATACAATGAGCAGTTCTTC | CASSRDIYNEQFF
TRBJ1-5 | - | TRBV27 | few | TGTGCCAGCAGGAGGACTGAGGATAATCAGCCCCAGCATTTT | CASRRTEDNQPQHF
TRBJ2-5 | TRBD1 | TRBV3-1/TRBV3-2 | - | TGTGCCAGCAGTGGGGATACAGGGGGCTGGGAGACCCAGTACTTC | CASSGDTGGWETQYF
TRBJ2-5 | - | TRBV6-1 | - | TGTGCCAGCAGTGAACTTCGAGAGACCCAGTACTTC | CASSELRETQYF